These T cell receptor beta chains were read from a single sample in a study of beta chain features in type 1 diabetes. The method was immunoSEQ multiplex PCR; TCRdb's version includes in-frame clones alone and lacks a portion of them. The sample contains 200,000 to 300,000 clones, roughly 22% of which appear only once. The sequencing sample was made of naive CD4+ T cells from blood. Source of these receptors: a woman aged 40 to 49 with type 1 diabetes. Both conserved end residues are part of each CDR3. A D gene is named only where the DNA matches it firmly. Size tells how often a clone was seen (once, few, many) or the class of an expanded clone, and some rows leave it out.

TGTGCCAGCAGCTTTCGGGGGTGGGAGACCCAGTACTTC	CASSFRGWETQYF	.	few	TRBV11-3	TRBJ2-5
TGTGCCAGTAGTATACGACAGTTAGCCTACAATGAGCAGTTCTTC	CASSIRQLAYNEQFF	.	few	TRBV19	TRBJ2-1
TGTGCCAGCAGCTTGGGGGGACAGGGGCTCGGAGGCACTGAAGCTTTCTTT	CASSLGGQGLGGTEAFF	TRBD1	few	TRBV5-4	TRBJ1-1
TGCGCCAGCAGCTTGTCCCAGCGAGCAACTAATGAAAAACTGTTTTTT	CASSLSQRATNEKLFF	.	.	TRBV5-1	TRBJ1-4
TGTGCCAGCAGCTCGGGACTAGCGGGGGCGGCAGATACGCAGTATTTT	CASSSGLAGAADTQYF	TRBD2	few	TRBV7-2	TRBJ2-3
TGTGCCAGCAGCAGGGACAGGGCGACCTACGAGCAGTACTTC	CASSRDRATYEQYF	TRBD1	.	TRBV5-4	TRBJ2-7
TGTGCCAGCAGCTTGGGTACTAGCGGGAGTCGTACAGATACGCAGTATTTT	CASSLGTSGSRTDTQYF	TRBD2	few	TRBV5-6	TRBJ2-3
TGTGCCAGCAGTTTTTTGGGTGAAACTAATGGCTACACCTTC	CASSFLGETNGYTF	.	.	TRBV27	TRBJ1-2
TGTGCCACACATCAGGGGTCAGGTAATTCACCCCTCCACTTT	CATHQGSGNSPLHF	.	.	TRBV7-2	TRBJ1-6
TGCAGCGTTGGACTGATGAACACTGAAGCTTTCTTT	CSVGLMNTEAFF	.	few	TRBV29-1	TRBJ1-1
TGTGCCAGTAACTCCGACAGGGGCGTTCATCAGCCCCAGCATTTT	CASNSDRGVHQPQHF	TRBD1	.	TRBV19	TRBJ1-5
TGTGCCAGCAGCCCCCAGACAGGTTCCCCCACAGATACGCAGTATTTT	CASSPQTGSPTDTQYF	.	.	TRBV7-2	TRBJ2-3
TGCGCCAGCAGCTTGTACGGGGGACAAGAGACCCAGTACTTC	CASSLYGGQETQYF	.	.	TRBV5-1	TRBJ2-5
TGCAGCGTTCTCAGGGGGGAGACCCAGTACTTC	CSVLRGETQYF	TRBD1	.	TRBV29-1	TRBJ2-5
TGTGCCAGCAGCCAAGGGGCTAGCGGGGGGGCCTACTCCTACGAGCAGTACTTC	CASSQGASGGAYSYEQYF	TRBD2	.	TRBV4-2	TRBJ2-7
TGTGCCAGCAGCGTCACCACAGGGGGCACTGAAGCTTTCTTT	CASSVTTGGTEAFF	TRBD1	.	TRBV9	TRBJ1-1
TGCGCCAGCAGCACCACAGCAACTAGCGGGGGGGCCAATGAGCAGTTCTTC	CASSTTATSGGANEQFF	TRBD2	.	TRBV4-1	TRBJ2-1
TGCGCCAGCAGCCAAGACCCGGGACAGGGTTCCAATGAGCAGTTCTTC	CASSQDPGQGSNEQFF	TRBD1	few	TRBV4-3	TRBJ2-1
TGCGCCAGCAGCCTCCTCCCAGGCTCCTACAATGAGCAGTTCTTC	CASSLLPGSYNEQFF	.	.	TRBV4-1	TRBJ2-1
TGCGCCAGCAGCCACGGGAAAGCTAACTATGGCTACACCTTC	CASSHGKANYGYTF	.	few	TRBV4-1	TRBJ1-2
TGTGCCAGTAGTATCCGACAGAACACTGAAGCTTTCTTT	CASSIRQNTEAFF	.	.	TRBV19	TRBJ1-1
TGCGCCAGCAGCCAAGACCGCGGAACCTACGAGCAGTACTTC	CASSQDRGTYEQYF	.	few	TRBV4-1	TRBJ2-7
TGTGCCTGGAGTGCCAGACATCATAGCAATCAGCCCCAGCATTTT	CAWSARHHSNQPQHF	.	.	TRBV30	TRBJ1-5
TGCAGCGTAGCTAAACAGGGGATGGGTGAAAAACTGTTTTTT	CSVAKQGMGEKLFF	TRBD1	few	TRBV29-1	TRBJ1-4
TGTGCCAGCAGTTTACATCGGGGACTAGCGGGAGGAGAGCAGTTCTTC	CASSLHRGLAGGEQFF	TRBD2	.	TRBV28	TRBJ2-1
TGCAGCGTTGTGTGGGGGGGGAATGAAAAACTGTTTTTT	CSVVWGGNEKLFF	.	.	TRBV29-1	TRBJ1-4
TGTGCCAGCAGGTGGGGAGCGGGAGCCCCGGGGGAGACCCAGTACTTC	CASRWGAGAPGETQYF	TRBD2	few	TRBV7-2	TRBJ2-5
TGCGCCAGCAGCTTAACTAGCGGGAAATCCTACGAGCAGTACTTC	CASSLTSGKSYEQYF	TRBD2	few	TRBV5-1	TRBJ2-7
TGTGCCAGCAGCGCCCCGGGACTAGCGGGCAATGAGCAGTTCTTC	CASSAPGLAGNEQFF	TRBD2	.	TRBV9	TRBJ2-1